These 29 T cell receptor beta chains share one sample of origin, sequenced in a study of human T cells and chemical hapten exposure. Unfractionated whole blood yielded the extracted total RNA. A single record per CDR3 protein comes from TCRdb applying MiXCR to the 5' RACE reads. The table has 95,000 to 120,000 distinct CDR3 sequences, approximately 20% seen once. The receptors were gathered from a human donor in good health.

This clonotype was counted ten times or more. The V gene is TRBV3-1, the J gene TRBJ2-1; D uncertain. The CDR3 has 14 residues. Germline V gives CDR1 LGHDT, CDR2 YNNKEL (reference sequence). V shed 6 bases and J shed 6 bases, with 15 bases lying between them. The CDR3 sequence is CASSLPTPSNEQFF. CDR3 coding DNA: TGTGCCAGCAGTCTCCCTACCCCCTCCAATGAGCAGTTCTTC.

The chain combines TRBV5-4 with TRBJ1-2; D is ambiguous. There are 11 residues in the CDR3. Germline values: CDR1 SGHNT, CDR2 YYREEE (reference sequence). Trimming left V 1 base short and J 6 bases short, with 4 bases between. The CDR3 DNA reads TGTGCCAGCAGCTTGTCGGATGGCTACACCTTC. This encodes CASSLSDGYTF. Full variable domain (remainder filled in from reference TRBV5-4 and TRBJ1-2): ETGVTQSPTHLIKTRGQQVTLRCSSQSGHNTVSWYQQALGQGPQFIFQYYREEENGRGNFPPRFSGLQFPNYSSELNVNALELDDSALYLCASSLSDGYTFGSGTRLTVV.

The V and J genes are TRBV6-5 and TRBJ2-7; TRBD2 aligns across 10 bases. CDR1 and CDR2 from the germline V gene are MNHEY and SVGAGI. This CDR3 is 14 amino acids long. V shed 8 bases, J shed 4 bases, and the junction held 8 bases outside the gene matches. The CDR3: CASGKREGLYEQYF. The CDR3 bases are TGTGCCAGCGGAAAGCGGGAGGGCCTGTACGAGCAGTACTTC.

This clonotype was recorded a few times. This chain uses TRBV3-1 with TRBJ1-6; the D is unclear. The CDR3 spans 15 residues. The germline V and J ends were trimmed by 0 bases and 8 bases, with 11 bases remaining between them. The germline CDR1 and CDR2 sequences are LGHDT and YNNKEL (reference sequence). This CDR3 reads CASSQDINNHSPLHF. CDR3 bases: TGTGCCAGCAGCCAAGATATCAATAATCATTCACCCCTCCACTTT.

This clonotype occurred many times. This rearrangement joins TRBV30 to TRBJ1-3; no firm D call. Germline CDR1 GTSNPN, CDR2 SVGIG (reference sequence). Trimming left V 4 bases short and J 1 base short, with 14 bases between. CDR3 length equals 15 residues. The CDR3 region has the DNA TGTGCCTGGAATGACGACGGTTTATCTGGAAACACCATATATTTT. Translated, it gives CAWNDDGLSGNTIYF.

The genes are TRBV6-5 and TRBJ1-2; D remains ambiguous. Trimming shortened V by 0 bases and J by 0 bases, and 8 bases separated the two germline ends. Germline V lookup: CDR1 MNHEY, CDR2 SVGAGI. There are 15 residues in the CDR3. This CDR3 is CASSYSSSPNYGYTF. CDR3 bases: TGTGCCAGCAGTTACTCATCCAGCCCTAACTATGGCTACACCTTC.

The chain employs TRBV29-1 and TRBJ1-6, with a possible D match to TRBD1 (6 bases). The CDR3 runs 12 residues. Looked up from germline, CDR1 is SQVTM and CDR2 is ANQGSEA. V shed 6 bases and J shed 7 bases, with 10 bases lying between them. CDR3 sequence reads: CSVGTGNSPLHF. The CDR3 DNA follows: TGCAGCGTGGGAACAGGGAATTCACCCCTCCACTTT.

The J gene is TRBJ2-7, the V gene TRBV28; TRBD1 matches at 8 bases. The CDR3 has 15 amino acids. Looked up from germline, CDR1 is MDHEN and CDR2 is SYDVKM. Trimming cost V 6 bases and J 0 bases; bases outside gene matches: 7. The CDR3 reads CASRPGQGASYEQYF. Here the CDR3 DNA reads TGTGCCAGCAGACCCGGGCAGGGGGCCTCCTACGAGCAGTACTTC.

This clonotype was seen more than once but under ten times. DNA of the CDR3: TGTGCCACTACTACTAGCGGGCGCTCCGGGGATACGCAGTATTTT. Protein product: CATTTSGRSGDTQYF. This rearrangement joins TRBV6-6 to TRBJ2-3; 9 bases are shared with TRBD2. This CDR3 is 15 amino acids long. After removal of 10 bases from V and 6 bases from J, the junction contained 14 bases not matched to a gene. Looked up from germline, CDR1 is MNHNY and CDR2 is SVGAGI (reference sequence).

This clonotype was found a few times. The rearrangement links TRBV6-6 to TRBJ1-5; TRBD1 matches at 8 bases. This CDR3 has 15 amino acids. The junction had 5 bases not matched to a gene; V was cut back by 6 bases and J by 1 base. CDR1 MNHNY and CDR2 SVGAGI come from the germline V gene (reference sequence). The CDR3 protein is CASRPGQGSNQPQHF. The CDR3 DNA follows: TGTGCCAGCAGACCCGGACAGGGCAGCAATCAGCCCCAGCATTTT.

The chain combines TRBV9 with TRBJ1-4; TRBD1 matches 8 bases. The junction had 5 bases not matched to a gene; V was cut back by 4 bases and J by 3 bases. This CDR3 has 15 amino acids. Germline lookup yields CDR1 SGDLS and CDR2 YYNGEE. In nucleotides, the CDR3 is TGTGCCAGCAGCACCGGACAGGGCGCTAATGAAAAACTGTTTTTT. Its protein product is CASSTGQGANEKLFF.

CDR3 residues: CASSQGSQPQHF. CDR3 DNA: TGTGCCAGCAGTCAGGGTAGTCAGCCCCAGCATTTT. The V and J genes are TRBV2 and TRBJ1-5, with D tentatively TRBD1 (5 bases). Looked up from germline, CDR1 is SNHLY and CDR2 is FYNNEI. This CDR3 comprises 12 residues. The V end was cut by 5 bases, the J end by 6 bases, with 8 bases between.

The rearrangement links TRBV10-1 to TRBJ2-5, with TRBD2 matching over 12 bases. The CDR3 has 16 residues. V trimming: 6 bases; J trimming: 5 bases; junction bases outside the gene matches: 10. The germline V gene has CDR1 WNHNN and CDR2 SYGVQD (reference sequence). Here the CDR3 DNA reads TGCGCCAGCAGCGACTTATTCCTAGCGGGAGGGGAGACCCAGTACTTC. As protein: CASSDLFLAGGETQYF.

A few counts support this clonotype. The chain carries TRBV7-9 and TRBJ1-2; D may be TRBD1 (6 bases). The CDR3 sequence is 15 residues long. The germline V and J ends were trimmed by 0 bases and 4 bases, with 12 bases remaining between them. CDR1 and CDR2 from the germline V gene are SEHNR and FQNEAQ (reference sequence). The CDR3 loop reads CASSLAHRVSYGYTF. CDR3 nucleotides: TGTGCCAGCAGCTTAGCCCACAGGGTTAGCTATGGCTACACCTTC.

This clonotype turned up a few times. The chain has TRBV29-1 and TRBJ1-5; TRBD1 aligns across 11 bases. CDR3 size: 12 residues. In germline, CDR1 is SQVTM, CDR2 ANQGSEA. V lost 5 bases, J lost 8 bases, and 2 bases stayed unmatched. In DNA, the CDR3 is TGCAGCGTTAGGACAGGGGGCGAGCCCCAGCATTTT. Protein sequence: CSVRTGGEPQHF.

The rearrangement uses TRBV5-1 and TRBJ1-2; unclear D gene. Germline values: CDR1 SGHRS, CDR2 YFSETQ. The CDR3 is 14 residues long. V dropped 5 bases and J dropped 2 bases, with 13 bases sitting between them. The CDR3 DNA follows: TGCGCCAGCAGGAACGACATCACCAACTATGGCTACACCTTC. Amino acid sequence: CASRNDITNYGYTF.

This clonotype was counted only a few times. The V call is TRBV4-2, the J call TRBJ1-2, with D maybe TRBD1 (6 bases). Trimming stripped 0 bases from V and 3 bases from J, with 14 bases between. Germline CDR1 reads LGHNA; CDR2 reads YNFKEQ. CDR3 length equals 16 residues. In nucleotides, the CDR3 is TGTGCCAGCAGCCAAGAAAGGATGAACAGGGACTATGGCTACACCTTC. Translated, it gives CASSQERMNRDYGYTF.

This clonotype was picked up a small number of times. J is TRBJ2-3 and V is TRBV5-6, with 7 bases that match TRBD2. This CDR3 has 14 amino acids. The V gene's germline CDR1 is SGHDT and CDR2 YYEEEE. The V gene end was trimmed by 5 bases and the J gene end by 5 bases; junction bases not matched to a gene: 8. The CDR3 coding sequence is TGTGCCAGCAGTTCGGGACTACGGGGAGATACGCAGTATTTT. This sequence encodes CASSSGLRGDTQYF.

The rearrangement joins TRBV7-6 to TRBJ2-7; 9 positions agree with TRBD2. V was clipped by 1 base and J by 4 bases; unmatched bases: 8. The CDR3 totals 16 residues. Germline CDR1 reads SGHVS; CDR2 reads FNYEAQ. CDR3 region: CASSLEISGSGYEQYF. The CDR3 coding sequence is TGTGCCAGCAGCTTAGAAATTAGCGGGAGCGGATACGAGCAGTACTTC. Full variable domain (outside the CDR3, taken from reference TRBV7-6 and TRBJ2-7): GAGVSQSPRYKVTKRGQDVALRCDPISGHVSLYWYRQALGQGPEFLTYFNYEAQQDKSGLPNDRFSAERPEGSISTLTIQRTEQRDSAMYRCASSLEISGSGYEQYFGPGTRLTVT.

This clonotype has only a few counts. The genes are TRBV6-5 and TRBJ1-6, with D unclear. The V gene lost 2 bases and the J gene lost 2 bases, with 4 bases spanning the gap. The CDR3 extends over 14 amino acids. CDR1 MNHEY and CDR2 SVGAGI come from the germline V gene. The CDR3, as DNA: TGTGCCAGCAGTTACGACGCCTATAATTCACCCCTCCACTTT. Residues: CASSYDAYNSPLHF.

In its sample, this clonotype was seen a few times. V and J are TRBV6-5 and TRBJ1-6; no firm D call. Germline CDR1 reads MNHEY; CDR2 reads SVGAGI. V lost 7 bases and J 5 bases, leaving 9 bases between the germline ends. The length of the CDR3 is 13 residues. CDR3 nucleotides: TGTGCCAGCAACCAACAGAATAATTCACCCCTCCACTTT. It specifies CASNQQNNSPLHF.

The chain uses TRBV6-5 and TRBJ1-1; D is undetermined. This CDR3 is 14 amino acids long. The V end was cut by 3 bases, the J end by 1 base, with 9 bases between. The germline V gene encodes CDR1 MNHEY and CDR2 SVGAGI. The CDR3 nucleotides are TGTGCCAGCAGTTATGAACTGTCGAACACTGAAGCTTTCTTT. The encoded protein is CASSYELSNTEAFF.

This clonotype has more than one count but fewer than ten. This chain joins TRBV15 and TRBJ2-7, with 7 bases that match TRBD1. The CDR3 totals 13 residues. Unmatched junction bases numbered 4, after V lost 8 bases and J lost 0 bases. Germline V gene lookup returns CDR1 LNHNV and CDR2 YYDKDF (reference sequence). The CDR3 DNA is TGTGCCACCCGGGACAGAGTCTCCTACGAGCAGTACTTC. This translates into CATRDRVSYEQYF.

This clonotype has only a few counts. The V and J genes are TRBV9 and TRBJ2-1; no firm D call. V was clipped by 0 bases and J by 6 bases, with 13 bases between them. This CDR3 is built from 15 residues. Germline CDR1 is SGDLS and CDR2 is YYNGEE. The CDR3: CASSVGWAPLNEQFF. For the CDR3, the DNA is TGTGCCAGCAGCGTAGGTTGGGCACCTCTCAATGAGCAGTTCTTC.

This clonotype was seen more than once but under ten times. J is TRBJ2-3 and V is TRBV20-1; no clear D. The CDR3 length is 14 residues. Germline CDR1 DFQATT, CDR2 SNEGSKA (reference sequence). Trimming shortened V by 5 bases and J by 0 bases, and 12 bases separated the two germline ends. CDR3 in DNA: TGCAGTGCTGGGCGGATAACTAGCACAGATACGCAGTATTTT. Translation gives CSAGRITSTDTQYF.

This clonotype has a count of ten or more. The chain combines TRBV10-2 with TRBJ2-6; no reliable D call. The CDR3 covers 14 residues. The germline V gene encodes CDR1 WSHSY and CDR2 SAAADI. The ends were cut back, 3 bases at V and 0 bases at J, with 3 bases in the middle. CDR3 in DNA: TGCGCCAGCAGTGACAACTCTGGGGCCAACGTCCTGACTTTC. This encodes CASSDNSGANVLTF.

There are a few counts of this clonotype. The chain has TRBV20-1 and TRBJ2-5, with 14 bases fitting TRBD2. The CDR3 is 18 amino acids. Germline V gene sequence: CDR1 DFQATT, CDR2 SNEGSKA (reference sequence). Germline trimming cut 3 bases from V and 1 base from J; bases unmatched to any gene: 10. This CDR3 reads CSARAGTSGSSFQETQYF. DNA of the CDR3: TGCAGTGCTAGGGCCGGGACTAGCGGGAGTTCCTTCCAAGAGACCCAGTACTTC.

Here the CDR3 reads CASSYSYFYEQYF. The CDR3 DNA reads as TGTGCCAGCAGTTACTCGTATTTCTACGAGCAGTACTTC. The chain links TRBV6-5 to TRBJ2-7; D is ambiguous. V lost 0 bases to trimming and J lost 3 bases, with 6 bases between them. The CDR3 runs to 13 residues. Germline-derived CDR1 and CDR2 are MNHEY and SVGAGI.

Details on this clonotype: With a much larger clone just one base away, this may be a read error. The V and J genes are TRBV5-6 and TRBJ1-3; D possibly corresponds to TRBD1 (6 bases). The CDR3 extends over 16 amino acids. Germline V CDR1 and CDR2: SGHDT, YYEEEE. V lost 7 bases and J 4 bases, leaving 21 bases between the germline ends. CDR3 residues: CASLRRGGFMGNTIYF. CDR3 bases: TGTGCCAGCCTCCGGCGGGGGGGCTTCATGGGAAACACCATATATTTT.